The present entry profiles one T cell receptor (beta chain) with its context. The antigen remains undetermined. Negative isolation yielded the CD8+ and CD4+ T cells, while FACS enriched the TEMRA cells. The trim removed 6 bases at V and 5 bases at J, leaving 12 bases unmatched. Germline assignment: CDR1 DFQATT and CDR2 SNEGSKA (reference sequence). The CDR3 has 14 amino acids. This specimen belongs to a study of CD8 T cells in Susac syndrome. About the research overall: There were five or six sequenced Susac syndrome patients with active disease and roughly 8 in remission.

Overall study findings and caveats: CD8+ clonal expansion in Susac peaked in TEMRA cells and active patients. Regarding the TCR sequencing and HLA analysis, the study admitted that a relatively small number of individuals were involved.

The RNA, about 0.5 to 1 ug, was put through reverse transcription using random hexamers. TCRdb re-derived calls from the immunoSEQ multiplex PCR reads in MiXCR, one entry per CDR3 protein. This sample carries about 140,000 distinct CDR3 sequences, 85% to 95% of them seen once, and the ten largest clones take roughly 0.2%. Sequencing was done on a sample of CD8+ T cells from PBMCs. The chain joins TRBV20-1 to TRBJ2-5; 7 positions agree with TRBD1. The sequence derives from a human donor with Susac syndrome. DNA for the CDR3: TGCAGTGCGGGGAAGACAGGGCACGATGAGACCCAGTACTTC. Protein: CSAGKTGHDETQYF.